This T cell receptor (beta chain) was recovered during a study of T cells in Graves' hyperthyroidism and ophthalmopathy. Study-wide points: Among clonotypes expanded in thyroid above 0.001, most were also found in blood. The model predicted ophthalmopathy a median around six months before onset.

Patients aged 18 to 65 with hyperthyroidism were newly diagnosed, with duration under 2 months. Diagnoses were made from clinical symptoms, serum measures (thyroxine and TRAb), thyroid ultrasound and orbital computed tomography. Amplification of TCR beta CDR3 regions was performed using RNA transcripts as template. With the HTBI primer set, the TCR CDR3 went through a first round of RT-PCR. MiXCR, run by TCRdb on the multiplex PCR reads, gives a single entry per CDR3 protein. The profile shows a few hundred thousand distinct CDR3 sequences, roughly 15% of them singletons. This clonotype came up many times. Its specificity is unknown. V was clipped by 0 bases and J by 8 bases, with 16 bases between them. The CDR3 covers 15 residues. CDR1 and CDR2 from the germline V gene are MNHNS and SASEGT.

The TCR was taken from a woman in her forties or fifties with Graves' hyperthyroidism that later progressed to Graves' ophthalmopathy. V and J are TRBV6-1 and TRBJ1-2; D is perhaps TRBD1 (6 bases). Specimen: blood. CDR3 residues: CASSEARSETGGYTF. CDR3 bases: TGTGCCAGCAGTGAAGCGAGGTCGGAGACAGGAGGCTACACCTTC.